This T cell receptor (beta chain) was sequenced during a study of blood T cell repertoires in COVID-19. Generated by immunoSEQ multiplex PCR, the TCRdb table keeps only in-frame clones and is missing some. The table includes over 15,000 clones, approximately 88% detected once. The J segment lost 6 bases and the V segment lost 2 bases, leaving 5 bases of the junction unmatched. This CDR3 has 16 amino acids. The V gene's germline CDR1 is LGHNA and CDR2 YNFKEQ. This chain links TRBV4-2 with TRBJ2-1; TRBD2 agrees at 12 bases. The sequencing sample was made of peripheral blood. This clonotype was sampled from a human donor in a cohort sampled during active COVID-19. The CDR3 coding sequence is TGTGCCAGCAGCCAACGCCTAGCGGGGGGGGGCAATGAGCAGTTCTTC. This sequence encodes CASSQRLAGGGNEQFF.